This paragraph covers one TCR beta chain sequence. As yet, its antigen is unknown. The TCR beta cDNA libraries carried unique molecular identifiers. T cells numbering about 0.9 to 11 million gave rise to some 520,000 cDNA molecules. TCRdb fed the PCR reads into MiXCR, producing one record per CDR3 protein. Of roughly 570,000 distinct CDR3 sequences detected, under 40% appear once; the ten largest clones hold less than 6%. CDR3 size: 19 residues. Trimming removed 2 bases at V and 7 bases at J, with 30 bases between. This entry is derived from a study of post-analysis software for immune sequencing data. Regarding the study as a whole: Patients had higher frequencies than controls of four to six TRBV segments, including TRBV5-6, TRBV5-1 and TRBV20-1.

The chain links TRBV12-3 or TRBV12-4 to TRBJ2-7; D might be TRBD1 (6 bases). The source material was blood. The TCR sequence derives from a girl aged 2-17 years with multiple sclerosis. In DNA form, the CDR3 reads TGTGCCAGCAGTTTAATCTTGAGGGTAGGCCGACAGGTCGACAATGAGCAGTACTTC. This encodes CASSLILRVGRQVDNEQYF.